This T cell receptor beta chain was identified in a study of lymphopenia after photon versus proton radiotherapy. Study-level points and caveats: Better survival with proton therapy was suggested as possible, not demonstrated. Relative stability marked proton patients; photon patients lost diversity and naive cells. A bigger post-nadir fall in TCR diversity correlated inversely with survival time in deceased patients.

A word on this clone: Its antigen remains unknown.

Trimming pared 3 bases from V and 2 bases from J, leaving 11 bases between. Germline V gene sequence: CDR1 MNHNS, CDR2 SASEGT. The CDR3 runs to 15 residues. The protocol was immunoSEQ multiplex PCR, while the TCRdb copy is restricted to in-frame clones and leaves out a portion. The sample shows fewer than 50,000 clones, 85% to 90% of them seen only once. The chain combines TRBV6-1 with TRBJ1-5, with D unresolved. The source of this sequence is a man aged 35 to 55 with gastric cancer. This material consisted of peripheral blood, taken from a patient treated with photon-based radiotherapy. CDR3 sequence: CASSEGPVRNQPQHF. The CDR3 nucleotides read TGTGCCAGCAGTGAGGGCCCCGTTCGCAATCAGCCCCAGCATTTT.